Shown below are 15 T cell receptor beta chains from a single sample sequenced in a study of cytomegalovirus exposure and HLA in healthy donors. Primers: 60 Vbeta forward and 13 Jbeta reverse. TCRdb keeps only in-frame clones here, not all; method: immunoSEQ multiplex PCR. This sample's table reports tens of thousands of clones. Sequences were obtained from PBMCs. These receptor sequences come from a man younger than 30 in good health and CMV-seropositive.

The chain uses TRBV27 and TRBJ2-7; 7 nucleotides line up with TRBD1. The junction had 8 bases not matched to a gene; V was cut back by 5 bases and J by 1 base. CDR1 MNHEY and CDR2 SMNVEV come from the germline V gene (reference sequence). The CDR3 has 15 amino acids. Written as DNA, the CDR3 is TGTGCCAGCAGTCAAACCCGGGACAGATCCTACGAGCAGTACTTC. It encodes CASSQTRDRSYEQYF.

The chain couples TRBV6-5 to TRBJ2-2, with TRBD1 matching over 7 bases. CDR3 length: 14 amino acids. Trimming cost V 7 bases and J 4 bases; bases outside gene matches: 6. Germline CDR1 is MNHEY and CDR2 is SVGAGI. The CDR3 region is CASKKGQSTGELFF. As DNA, the CDR3 is TGTGCCAGCAAAAAGGGACAGTCCACCGGGGAGCTGTTTTTT.

The V gene is TRBV28, the J gene TRBJ2-5, with a tentative D call TRBD1 (6 bases). The V end was cut by 5 bases, the J end by 7 bases, with 20 bases between. Germline CDR1 and CDR2: MDHEN and SYDVKM. This CDR3 is built from 15 residues. The CDR3 reads CASSPRTDLGGTQYF. DNA for the CDR3: TGTGCCAGCAGTCCCCGGACAGATTTGGGTGGGACCCAGTACTTC.

This chain links TRBV19 with TRBJ1-2, with 7 bases fitting TRBD1. CDR1 is LNHDA, CDR2 SQIVND, per germline (reference sequence). J was trimmed by 2 bases and V by 7 bases; bases with no gene match: 16. The CDR3 has 17 residues. CDR3 nucleotide sequence: TGTGCCAGTAAACGTGGGATTGTGGGACAGTTAAACTATGGCTACACCTTC. Residues: CASKRGIVGQLNYGYTF.

V usage is TRBV5-1 and J usage is TRBJ2-5; tentative D call: TRBD2 (6 bases). Between the trimmed V and J ends, which lost 9 bases and 0 bases, there was a span of 21 bases. Germline CDR1 SGHRS, CDR2 YFSETQ. The CDR3 has 16 amino acids. The CDR3 sequence: CATATAPGGNQETQYF. In DNA, the CDR3 is TGCGCCACCGCAACCGCTCCGGGCGGGAACCAAGAGACCCAGTACTTC.

The chain carries TRBV7-7 and TRBJ2-2; D remains unclear. This CDR3 has 10 residues. The germline gives CDR1 SSHAT, CDR2 FNYEAQ (reference sequence). CDR3 loop: CAIRAGELFF. CDR3 DNA: TGTGCTATCCGGGCCGGGGAGCTGTTTTTT.

As to this clone: Mismatch with germline at one junction end may stem from a read error. The chain recombines TRBV7-8 with TRBJ1-1; 9 bases fit TRBD1. Germline CDR1 reads SGHVS; CDR2 reads FQNEAQ. This CDR3 comprises 17 residues. The CDR3 coding sequence is TGTGCCAGTAGCTTATACGGGTCGGGACAGGGAAAAACTGAAGCTTTCTTT. Protein: CASSLYGSGQGKTEAFF.

On this clone itself: At the DNA level, this CDR3 is encoded by other sequences in the same sample as well. The rearrangement joins TRBV4-1 to TRBJ1-2; D may be TRBD1 (5 bases). The CDR3 spans 14 residues. Germline values: CDR1 MGHRA, CDR2 YSYEKL. Trimming removed 0 bases at V and 0 bases at J, with 5 bases between. The CDR3 sequence is CASSQDRANYGYTF. In DNA, the CDR3 is TGCGCCAGCAGCCAAGACAGGGCTAACTATGGCTACACCTTC.

V gene TRBV4-2 combines with J gene TRBJ2-3; D gene uncertain. The CDR3 loop spans 15 amino acids. The germline gives CDR1 LGHNA, CDR2 YNFKEQ. Trimming pared 0 bases from V and 2 bases from J, leaving 9 bases between. For the CDR3, the DNA is TGTGCCAGCAGCCAAGATGGAGAGTTCACAGATACGCAGTATTTT. This gives the protein CASSQDGEFTDTQYF.

The genes are TRBV6-1 and TRBJ1-2, with 8 bases identical to TRBD1. J was trimmed by 2 bases and V by 4 bases; bases with no gene match: 6. The CDR3 spans 15 residues. Per germline, CDR1 MNHNS and CDR2 SASEGT. CDR3 protein: CASSVKDRENYGYTF. The CDR3 DNA follows: TGTGCCAGCAGTGTTAAGGACAGGGAGAACTATGGCTACACCTTC.

The chain recombines TRBV28 with TRBJ1-1; no clear D. Trimming took off 1 base at V and 4 bases at J, with 13 bases between the two ends. This CDR3 has 15 residues. CDR1 and CDR2 (germline): MDHEN, SYDVKM. CDR3 protein: CASSLSEGRATEAFF. The CDR3 DNA follows: TGTGCCAGCAGTTTATCGGAAGGGAGGGCCACTGAAGCTTTCTTT.

J is TRBJ2-2 and V is TRBV10-3; D possibly corresponds to TRBD1 (5 bases). The CDR3 consists of 14 residues. Trimming removed 6 bases from V and 4 bases from J, with 12 bases in between. CDR1 ENHRY and CDR2 SYGVKD come from the germline V gene. CDR3: CAISQGDGTGELFF. CDR3 sequence (DNA): TGTGCCATCAGCCAGGGTGACGGCACCGGGGAGCTGTTTTTT.

The rearrangement joins TRBV19 to TRBJ2-1; the match to TRBD2 covers 9 bases. Per germline, CDR1 LNHDA and CDR2 SQIVND (reference sequence). The V and J ends lost 2 bases and 3 bases, in that order; junction bases with no gene match: 11. The CDR3 contains 18 residues. CDR3 coding DNA: TGTGCCAGTAGTATACCCACCCCCCTAGCGGGACTCTACAATGAGCAGTTCTTC. It encodes CASSIPTPLAGLYNEQFF.

This rearrangement joins TRBV30 to TRBJ2-7; 8 positions match TRBD1. Germline-derived CDR1 and CDR2 are GTSNPN and SVGIG (reference sequence). V shed 4 bases, J shed 4 bases, and the junction held 3 bases outside the gene matches. The CDR3 spans 12 residues. In DNA form, the CDR3 reads TGTGCCTGGACAACAGGGGGATACGAGCAGTACTTC. Translated: CAWTTGGYEQYF.

The V call is TRBV7-9, the J call TRBJ2-5, with 12 bases aligning to TRBD2. The CDR3 runs to 16 residues. V trimming: 1 base; J trimming: 4 bases; junction bases outside the gene matches: 4. The germline gives CDR1 SEHNR, CDR2 FQNEAQ (reference sequence). The CDR3 coding sequence is TGTGCCAGCAGCTTAGGACTAGCGGGAGATGGAGAGACCCAGTACTTC. This encodes CASSLGLAGDGETQYF.